These T cell receptor beta chains were read from a single sample in a study of CD8 T cells in Susac syndrome. From the immunoSEQ multiplex PCR reads, TCRdb called clonotypes with MiXCR, one entry per CDR3 protein. The repertoire consists of under 200,000 distinct CDR3 sequences, with 94% occurring once and the leading ten covering roughly 0.12%. The material sequenced was CD4+ T cells from PBMCs. These receptors came from a human donor with Susac syndrome. The CDR3 runs from the conserved cysteine through the conserved F or W. D genes are given only for firm matches. A row's size may be missing; if present it is once, few, many or a size class.

d_call,clone_size,v_call,j_call,cdr3_aa,cdr3_nt
TRBD1,.,TRBV20-1,TRBJ2-1,CSALPRDRAYNEQFF,TGCAGTGCTCTGCCCCGGGACAGGGCGTACAATGAGCAGTTCTTC
.,.,TRBV19,TRBJ1-1,CASSITGANTEAFF,TGTGCCAGTAGTATAACGGGGGCGAACACTGAAGCTTTCTTT
TRBD1,once,TRBV15,TRBJ1-4,CATSRWGQGDEKLFF,TGTGCCACCAGCCGGTGGGGACAGGGCGATGAAAAACTGTTTTTT
.,.,TRBV5-1,TRBJ1-5,CASSLESGSNQPQHF,TGCGCCAGCAGCTTGGAATCAGGAAGCAATCAGCCCCAGCATTTT
TRBD2,.,TRBV18,TRBJ2-7,CASSPGLAGGRPSYEQYF,TGTGCCAGCTCACCGGGACTAGCGGGGGGCCGCCCCTCCTACGAGCAGTACTTC
.,.,TRBV18,TRBJ2-3,CASSGDSTDTQYF,TGTGCCAGCTCAGGCGACAGCACAGATACGCAGTATTTT
TRBD1,.,TRBV4-3,TRBJ2-6,CASSDRDRGDTGANVLTF,TGCGCCAGCAGCGACCGGGACAGGGGTGATACTGGGGCCAACGTCCTGACTTTC
.,.,TRBV12-5,TRBJ1-5,CASGLVGSNQPQHF,TGTGCTAGTGGTTTGGTAGGAAGCAATCAGCCCCAGCATTTT
.,.,TRBV9,TRBJ1-4,CASSRAVGSGEKLFF,TGTGCCAGCAGTAGAGCCGTGGGGTCGGGTGAAAAACTGTTTTTT
.,.,TRBV14,TRBJ2-3,CASSQQGRFTDTQYF,TGTGCCAGCAGCCAACAGGGGCGCTTCACAGATACGCAGTATTTT
TRBD1,.,TRBV15,TRBJ2-1,CATTIGTGSQKEQFF,TGTGCCACCACGATCGGGACAGGGTCACAAAAAGAGCAGTTCTTC
.,.,TRBV14,TRBJ1-2,CASSRNTGNYGYTF,TGTGCCAGCAGCCGCAATACAGGGAACTATGGCTACACCTTC
.,.,TRBV7-2,TRBJ2-5,CASSLVGGGETQYF,TGTGCCAGCAGCTTAGTTGGGGGTGGGGAGACCCAGTACTTC
TRBD2,.,TRBV7-6,TRBJ2-3,CASSSYGTSGSTDTQYF,TGTGCCAGCAGCTCGTATGGGACTAGCGGTAGCACAGATACGCAGTATTTT
TRBD1,.,TRBV20-1,TRBJ2-5,CSARGQGAETQYF,TGCAGTGCTAGAGGACAGGGGGCCGAGACCCAGTACTTC
TRBD2,.,TRBV9,TRBJ2-5,CASSVESGGNQETQYF,TGTGCCAGCAGCGTAGAGAGCGGGGGGAACCAAGAGACCCAGTACTTC
.,.,TRBV5-1,TRBJ2-3,CASSLLDTQYF,TGCGCCAGCAGCTTGCTCGATACGCAGTATTTT
.,.,TRBV30,TRBJ1-4,CAWSSQAATNEKLFF,TGTGCCTGGAGTTCTCAGGCTGCAACTAATGAAAAACTGTTTTTT
.,.,TRBV12-3/TRBV12-4,TRBJ2-3,CASSLLGGPGTDTQYF,TGTGCCAGCAGTTTACTTGGGGGGCCTGGCACAGATACGCAGTATTTT
TRBD2,.,TRBV4-1,TRBJ2-3,CASSQGLAGAASTDTQYF,TGCGCCAGCAGCCAAGGACTAGCGGGGGCCGCTAGCACAGATACGCAGTATTTT
TRBD1,once,TRBV5-4,TRBJ2-7,CASSSQGSEYEQYF,TGTGCCAGCAGCTCACAGGGGAGTGAGTACGAGCAGTACTTC
.,.,TRBV30,TRBJ2-3,CAWSGTILDTQYF,TGTGCCTGGAGTGGGACTATCTTAGATACGCAGTATTTT
.,.,TRBV12-3/TRBV12-4,TRBJ2-3,CASSYGRGSPDTQYF,TGTGCCAGCAGTTACGGCAGGGGAAGTCCAGATACGCAGTATTTT
.,.,TRBV5-4,TRBJ1-2,CASSLDQGGSGYTF,TGTGCCAGCAGCTTGGACCAGGGCGGCAGCGGCTACACCTTC
.,once,TRBV10-3,TRBJ2-7,CAIAPQVSYEQYF,TGTGCCATCGCCCCCCAGGTCTCCTACGAGCAGTACTTC
.,.,TRBV27,TRBJ2-2,CASSFRGSGELFF,TGTGCCAGCAGTTTCCGGGGAAGCGGGGAGCTGTTTTTT
.,.,TRBV9,TRBJ2-1,CASSVVSQWGNEQFF,TGTGCCAGCAGCGTAGTATCCCAATGGGGGAATGAGCAGTTCTTC
.,.,TRBV4-1,TRBJ2-5,CASSQQGTHSIETQYF,TGCGCCAGCAGCCAACAAGGGACCCACTCCATAGAGACCCAGTACTTC
.,.,TRBV19,TRBJ2-2,CASSRGRDGRELFF,TGTGCCAGTAGTAGGGGAAGGGATGGCAGGGAGCTGTTTTTT
.,once,TRBV12-5,TRBJ1-1,CASGKELNTEAFF,TGTGCTAGTGGGAAGGAGCTGAACACTGAAGCTTTCTTT
.,once,TRBV2,TRBJ2-5,CASKVSLVPQETQYF,TGTGCCAGCAAGGTCTCCCTCGTTCCACAAGAGACCCAGTACTTC
TRBD1,.,TRBV7-9,TRBJ2-1,CASRGDRGSYNEQFF,TGTGCCAGCAGAGGGGACAGGGGGTCCTACAATGAGCAGTTCTTC
TRBD1,.,TRBV5-4,TRBJ1-2,CASSPGGTGFGYTF,TGTGCCAGCAGCCCTGGAGGGACAGGGTTTGGCTACACCTTC
.,.,TRBV18,TRBJ1-2,CASSPPGRTPTDGYTF,TGTGCCAGCTCACCACCGGGACGGACTCCGACCGATGGCTACACCTTC
TRBD2,.,TRBV20-1,TRBJ2-2,CSASPTSGGTGELFF,TGCAGTGCTAGCCCGACTAGCGGGGGGACCGGGGAGCTGTTTTTT